What follows are 19 T cell receptor beta chains derived from one specimen sequenced in a study of Ad26.COV2.S vaccination and SARS-CoV-2 variants. Treatment here: about 20 received Ad26.COV2.S at low or high dose, single or two shots; about 5 received placebo; per-sample allocation not given. The samples were gathered on day 63 after the first injection of vaccine or placebo. Here immunoSEQ multiplex PCR was the method, and the copy in TCRdb shows in-frame clones only, minus some. The sample consists of about 350,000 clones, 70% to 90% of them appearing once. Sequencing was performed on peripheral blood, taken in a trial of Ad26.COV2.S vaccine versus placebo. The receptors derive from a person aged 18-60 years who received the Ad26.COV2.S COVID-19 vaccine or a placebo.

In this sample, this clone turned up once. The V gene is TRBV4-1, the J gene TRBJ2-1, with TRBD2 as a possible D gene (6 bases). Germline CDR1 MGHRA, CDR2 YSYEKL. V shed 10 bases and J shed 8 bases, with 24 bases lying between them. CDR3 length equals 15 residues. The CDR3 reads CATSDRDSPFDEQFF. CDR3 nucleotide sequence: TGCGCCACCTCAGACCGGGACTCCCCTTTCGATGAGCAGTTCTTC.

This clone has just one count. The rearrangement uses TRBV6-4 and TRBJ2-1; D possibly matches TRBD1 or TRBD2 (6 bases each). The CDR3 runs to 18 residues. CDR1 MRHNA and CDR2 SNTAGT come from the germline V gene. V lost 1 base and J 0 bases, leaving 16 bases between the germline ends. CDR3 sequence reads: CASSDWVRGGSSYNEQFF. CDR3 coding DNA: TGTGCCAGCAGTGACTGGGTCCGAGGGGGGAGCTCCTACAATGAGCAGTTCTTC.

The J gene is TRBJ2-7, the V gene TRBV20-1, with D perhaps matching TRBD1 (7 bases). CDR3 length: 12 residues. CDR1 and CDR2 from the germline V gene are DFQATT and SNEGSKA (reference sequence). The V gene lost 3 bases and the J gene lost 9 bases, with 15 bases spanning the gap. The CDR3 region is CSASGRGVGQYF. For the CDR3, the DNA is TGCAGTGCTAGTGGCAGGGGGGTCGGGCAGTACTTC.

The chain couples TRBV9 to TRBJ1-4, with a weak D call TRBD1 (5 bases). Trimming removed 9 bases at V and 3 bases at J, with 12 bases between. Germline V gene sequence: CDR1 SGDLS, CDR2 YYNGEE. The CDR3 consists of 13 residues. CDR3 protein: CAITRGPNEKLFF. The DNA for the CDR3 is TGTGCCATCACACGGGGCCCTAATGAAAAACTGTTTTTT.

This clone has just a few counts. The chain combines TRBV5-1 with TRBJ1-1; unclear D gene. Trimming took 1 base from V and 0 from J, leaving 16 bases between them. The CDR3 extends over 17 amino acids. Germline lookup yields CDR1 SGHRS and CDR2 YFSETQ. The CDR3 DNA reads as TGCGCCAGCAGCTTGTTATCCTCCGGGGTCATGAACACTGAAGCTTTCTTT. Residues: CASSLLSSGVMNTEAFF.

As concerns this clone: The same CDR3 can be traced to other DNA sequences in this sample. The chain employs TRBV7-2 and TRBJ2-7; 7 bases fit TRBD1. V lost 3 bases and J lost 2; bases outside the gene matches: 4. The CDR3 is 14 amino acids. CDR1 SGHTA and CDR2 FQGNSA come from the germline V gene. CDR3 residues: CASSLGTETYEQYF. For the CDR3, the DNA is TGTGCCAGCAGCTTGGGGACAGAAACCTACGAGCAGTACTTC.

The V gene is TRBV3-1 (or the pseudogene TRBV3-2), the J gene TRBJ2-5; 8 bases fit TRBD2. The CDR3 has 16 residues. Germline CDR1 is LGHDT and CDR2 is YNNKEL (reference sequence). Unmatched junction bases numbered 13, after V lost 4 bases and J lost 6 bases. The CDR3 DNA reads as TGTGCCAGCAGCCCAATAGACGGGGGGGCCCGGAAGACCCAGTACTTC. Translation gives CASSPIDGGARKTQYF.

The chain couples TRBV6-1 to TRBJ2-3; TRBD2 aligns across 15 bases. V dropped 6 bases and J dropped 7; count of bases not matched to a gene: 11. CDR1 is MNHNS and CDR2 is SASEGT in the germline V gene. CDR3 length: 17 residues. The CDR3 sequence is CASSEMGLAGGPYTQYF. As DNA, the CDR3 is TGTGCCAGCAGCGAAATGGGACTAGCGGGAGGACCTTATACGCAGTATTTT.

This chain links TRBV19 with TRBJ2-6; weak D call: TRBD1 (6 bases). The CDR3 contains 15 residues. CDR1 and CDR2 from the germline V gene are LNHDA and SQIVND (reference sequence). Trimming stripped 7 bases from V and 4 bases from J, with 14 bases between. The CDR3 region has the DNA TGTGCCAGTACAGGGGCCCTTGGGGGGGCCAACGTCCTGACTTTC. Translating gives CASTGALGGANVLTF.

V is TRBV18 and J is TRBJ2-2; the D is unclear. The CDR3 length is 13 residues. Germline V gives CDR1 KGHSH, CDR2 LQKENI. V shed 6 bases and J shed 4 bases, with 9 bases lying between them. The chain's CDR3 is CASSPDGTGELFF. CDR3 bases: TGTGCCAGCTCTCCGGACGGCACCGGGGAGCTGTTTTTT.

This chain joins TRBV19 and TRBJ2-5, with a weak D call TRBD1 (5 bases). V lost 2 bases and J 5 bases, leaving 6 bases between the germline ends. CDR3 size: 12 residues. Germline assignment: CDR1 LNHDA and CDR2 SQIVND (reference sequence). The CDR3, as DNA: TGTGCCAGTAGTATAAAGGGGGAGACCCAGTACTTC. Its translation is CASSIKGETQYF.

The rearrangement links TRBV19 to TRBJ2-1, with 8 bases lining up with TRBD1. The CDR3 loop spans 15 amino acids. V was pared by 5 bases and J by 2 bases, with 5 bases of the junction left unmatched. Germline CDR1 reads LNHDA; CDR2 reads SQIVND (reference sequence). CDR3 in amino acids: CASSAQGATYNEQFF. CDR3 nucleotides: TGTGCCAGTAGTGCTCAGGGGGCGACCTACAATGAGCAGTTCTTC.

Only one count was recorded for this clone. The chain employs TRBV7-3 and TRBJ2-1; TRBD2 matches 12 bases. Germline V gene data show CDR1 as SGHTA and CDR2 as FQGTGA. This CDR3 is 16 amino acids long. V gave up 0 bases and J gave up 8 bases; unmatched junction bases: 5. The CDR3 DNA sequence: TGTGCCAGCAGCTTAACGTTACTAGCGGGAGGAGATGAGCAGTTCTTC. Residues: CASSLTLLAGGDEQFF. The whole variable domain, remainder taken from reference TRBV7-3 and TRBJ2-1, is GAGVSQTPSNKVTEKGKYVELRCDPISGHTALYWYRQSLGQGPEFLIYFQGTGAADDSGLPNDRFFAVRPEGSVSTLKIQRTERGDSAVYLCASSLTLLAGGDEQFFGPGTRLTVL.

The CDR3 protein is CASSHSLADSYNEQFF. The CDR3 nucleotides read TGCGCCAGCAGCCACTCTCTAGCAGACTCCTACAATGAGCAGTTCTTC. This rearrangement joins TRBV4-1 to TRBJ2-1; D is perhaps TRBD2 (5 bases). Deletions cut 3 bases from V and 0 bases from J, with 12 bases between. The CDR3 is 16 amino acids. Per germline, CDR1 MGHRA and CDR2 YSYEKL.

This chain links TRBV11-2 with TRBJ1-3; D uncertain. V was shortened by 6 bases and J by 3 bases, with 9 bases between the two germline ends. There are 13 residues in the CDR3. Looked up from germline, CDR1 is SGHAT and CDR2 is FQNNGV. CDR3: CASRPRGGNTIYF. The CDR3 DNA reads TGTGCCAGCAGGCCTCGGGGTGGAAACACCATATATTTT. The full variable domain, completed using reference TRBV11-2 and TRBJ1-3, is EAGVAQSPRYKIIEKRQSVAFWCNPISGHATLYWYQQILGQGPKLLIQFQNNGVVDDSQLPKDRFSAERLKGVDSTLKIQPAKLEDSAVYLCASRPRGGNTIYFGEGSWLTVV.

The CDR3 DNA reads as TGTGCCAGCTCACGAAGTGAAGGACAAGTGAACACTGAAGCTTTCTTT. It encodes CASSRSEGQVNTEAFF. This chain connects TRBV18 to TRBJ1-1, with TRBD1 as a possible D gene (5 bases). The germline V gene encodes CDR1 KGHSH and CDR2 LQKENI. CDR3 length: 16 amino acids. V lost 4 bases and J 0 bases, leaving 15 bases between the germline ends. Supplemented by reference TRBV18 and TRBJ1-1, the full variable domain reads NAGVMQNPRHLVRRRGQEARLRCSPMKGHSHVYWYRQLPEEGLKFMVYLQKENIIDESGMPKERFSAEFPKEGPSILRIQQVVRGDSAAYFCASSRSEGQVNTEAFFGQGTRLTVV.

The chain uses TRBV5-1 and TRBJ2-5, with D tentatively TRBD1 (5 bases). V lost 4 bases and J 5 bases, leaving 18 bases between the germline ends. This CDR3 is 15 amino acids long. Germline values: CDR1 SGHRS, CDR2 YFSETQ. The CDR3 DNA is TGCGCCAGCAGCCGCGGTCAGGGCGGTAGGGAGACCCAGTACTTC. It specifies CASSRGQGGRETQYF.

This clone appeared a single time. The genes are TRBV2 and TRBJ1-5, with 8 nucleotides matching TRBD1. The germline gives CDR1 SNHLY, CDR2 FYNNEI. V shed 6 bases, J shed 4 bases, and the junction held 8 bases outside the gene matches. CDR3 length: 15 amino acids. As DNA, the CDR3 is TGTGCCAGCAGACCCCCAGGGGGCCGTAATCAGCCCCAGCATTTT. It translates to CASRPPGGRNQPQHF. Drawing the rest from reference TRBV2 and TRBJ1-5, the complete variable domain is EPEVTQTPSHQVTQMGQEVILRCVPISNHLYFYWYRQILGQKVEFLVSFYNNEISEKSEIFDDQFSVERPDGSNFTLKIRSTKLEDSAMYFCASRPPGGRNQPQHFGDGTRLSIL.

The J gene is TRBJ2-3, the V gene TRBV28; D not resolved. The length of the CDR3 is 14 residues. Germline values: CDR1 MDHEN, CDR2 SYDVKM. V was shortened by 5 bases and J by 1 base, with 10 bases between the two germline ends. The CDR3 bases are TGTGCCAGCAGTCGCTCGATCCGCACAGATACGCAGTATTTT. As protein: CASSRSIRTDTQYF.